The clone carrying this TCR beta chain has only a few counts. What it recognizes is unknown. The data originate from a study of T cell repertoires in cytomegalovirus infection. Points from the study as a whole: Dominating the ex vivo response were HLA-C-restricted CMV-specific TCR beta clonotypes.

TCRdb recomputed calls from the reads with MiXCR, one row per CDR3 protein. The profile shows around 300,000 distinct CDR3 sequences, roughly 25% of them singletons. Trimming stripped 2 bases from V and 3 bases from J, with 14 bases between. The germline V gene has CDR1 SGHTA and CDR2 FQGNSA. The CDR3 runs to 16 residues. This TCR came from a human donor in good health (CMV status not recorded). Some clones in this sample may be carry-over from other donors' samples. The specimen was cultured PBMCs, collected from culture after CMV antigen stimulation. The chain is built from TRBV7-2 and TRBJ1-5; maybe TRBD1 (5 bases). This CDR3 is CASSLSLARANQPQHF. For the CDR3, the DNA is TGTGCCAGCAGCTTATCACTCGCCAGGGCCAATCAGCCCCAGCATTTT.